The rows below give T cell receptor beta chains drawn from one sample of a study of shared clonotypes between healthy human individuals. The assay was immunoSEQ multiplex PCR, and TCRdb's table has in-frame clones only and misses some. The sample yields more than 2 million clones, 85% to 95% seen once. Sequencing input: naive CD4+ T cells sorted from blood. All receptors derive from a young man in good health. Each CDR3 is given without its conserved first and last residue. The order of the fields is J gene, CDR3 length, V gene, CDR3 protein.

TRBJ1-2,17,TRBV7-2,ASSLAHGQRTVLNYGYT
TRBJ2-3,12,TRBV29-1,SAQGRGGTDTQY
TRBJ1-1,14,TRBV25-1,ASSDDRKGINTEAF
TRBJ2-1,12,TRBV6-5,ASSPRTGSGEQF
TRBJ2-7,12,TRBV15,ATSRADGSYEQY
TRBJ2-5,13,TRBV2,ASSPGQGYQETQY
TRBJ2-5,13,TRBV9,ASSASRGPQETQY
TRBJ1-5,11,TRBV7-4,ASSVGNGGPQH
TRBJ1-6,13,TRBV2,ASSELGTANSPLH
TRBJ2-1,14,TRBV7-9,ASSKAGLADYNEQF
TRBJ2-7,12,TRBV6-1,ASSELGPSYEQY
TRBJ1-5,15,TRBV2,ASSTIPGAGPNQPQH
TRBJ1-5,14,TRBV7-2,ASSLVRGTGTQPQH
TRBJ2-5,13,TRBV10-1,ASSDEGNRHGTQY
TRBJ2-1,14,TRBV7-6,ASSLAGGGVYNEQF
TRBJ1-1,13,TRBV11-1,ASSLAGAGNTEAF
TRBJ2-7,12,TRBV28,ASRPSQGLYEQY
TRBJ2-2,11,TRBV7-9,ASSLLNTGELF
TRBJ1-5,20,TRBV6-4,ASSDSLRGQPRIGSTNQPQH
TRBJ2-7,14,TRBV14,ASSPPRGGSSYEQY
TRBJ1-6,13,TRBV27,ASSPVEGYNSPLH
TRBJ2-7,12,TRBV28,ASSPTGGRYEQY
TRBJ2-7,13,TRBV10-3,AISEGTGRGYEQY
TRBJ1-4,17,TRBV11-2,ASSLGDWLEEATNEKLF
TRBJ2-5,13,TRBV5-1,ASSLGGTARETQY
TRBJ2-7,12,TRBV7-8,ASSPGKQGGEQY
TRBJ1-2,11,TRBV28,ASTPQVGFGYT